This T cell receptor beta chain was recovered during a study of T cell responses to AZD1222 COVID-19 vaccine. TCRdb keeps only in-frame clones here, not all; method: immunoSEQ multiplex PCR. The profile shows over 150,000 clones, 85% to 95% of them singletons. Of note for this clone: Its cognate antigen is unknown.

Points from the study as a whole: Clonal diversity may have been underestimated in mostly white British donors. Just a handful of AZD1222 recipients tested seropositive at baseline.

The CDR3 has 16 amino acids. Trimming took 4 bases from V and 4 from J; bases not matched to a gene: 6. The V gene's germline CDR1 is SGHNT and CDR2 YENEEA. The chain has TRBV11-3 and TRBJ2-1; 11 bases agree with TRBD2. This TCR was sampled from an adult who received the MenACWY meningococcal vaccine as a control. Material: peripheral blood, obtained 28 days after the second dose of the MenACWY control vaccine. Written as DNA, the CDR3 is TGTGCCAGCAGCTCCTATAGCGGGGGGGCATACAATGAGCAGTTCTTC. As protein: CASSSYSGGAYNEQFF.